This T cell receptor (beta chain) came from a study of T cell responses to AZD1222 COVID-19 vaccine. Assay used: immunoSEQ multiplex PCR; TCRdb lists only in-frame clones, some missing. Of about 90,000 clones in the sample, approximately 89% were seen once. The CDR3 contains 14 residues. Germline V lookup: CDR1 KGHSH, CDR2 LQKENI. Trimming pared 3 bases from V and 5 bases from J, leaving 13 bases between. The sequence was collected from an adult in good health. The chain employs TRBV18 and TRBJ1-2, with a tentative D call TRBD1 (6 bases). The starting material was peripheral blood, obtained on day 0 of MenACWY control vaccination. The CDR3 here is CASSPARGVYGYTF. In DNA form, the CDR3 reads TGTGCCAGCTCACCGGCCAGGGGTGTGTATGGCTACACCTTC.